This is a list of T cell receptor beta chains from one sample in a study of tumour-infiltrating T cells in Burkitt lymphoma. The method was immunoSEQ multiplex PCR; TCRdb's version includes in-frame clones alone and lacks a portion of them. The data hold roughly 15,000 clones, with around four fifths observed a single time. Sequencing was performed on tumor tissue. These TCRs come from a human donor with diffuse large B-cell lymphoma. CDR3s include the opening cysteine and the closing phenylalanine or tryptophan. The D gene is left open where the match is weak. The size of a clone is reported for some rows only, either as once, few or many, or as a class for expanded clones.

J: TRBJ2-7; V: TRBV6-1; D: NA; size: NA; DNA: TGTGCCAGCAGTGAAGGGGACGAGCAGTACTTC; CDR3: CASSEGDEQYF
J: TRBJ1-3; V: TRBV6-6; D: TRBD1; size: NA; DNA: TGTGCCAGCAGTTACTCTCCCAGGGGGTCTGGAAACACCATATATTTT; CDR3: CASSYSPRGSGNTIYF
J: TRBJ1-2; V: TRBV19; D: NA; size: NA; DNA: TGTGCCACCTCGAGTAACCTTAACTATGGCTATACCTTC; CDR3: CATSSNLNYGYTF
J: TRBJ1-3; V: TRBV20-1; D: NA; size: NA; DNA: TGCAGTGCTAGAGATCGGAACACCATATATTTT; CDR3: CSARDRNTIYF
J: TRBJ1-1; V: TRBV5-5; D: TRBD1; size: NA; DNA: TGTGCCAGCAGCACCATCCGGGACAGCACTGAAGCTTTCTTT; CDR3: CASSTIRDSTEAFF
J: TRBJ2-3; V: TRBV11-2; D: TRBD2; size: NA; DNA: TGTGCCAGCAGCTTAGATGGGACTAACACAGATACGCAGTATTTT; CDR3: CASSLDGTNTDTQYF
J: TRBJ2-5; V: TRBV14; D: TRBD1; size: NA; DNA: TGTGCCAGCAGCCCCCGGGACAGGGCCCAAGAGACCCAGTACTTC; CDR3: CASSPRDRAQETQYF
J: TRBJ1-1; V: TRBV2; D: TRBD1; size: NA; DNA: TGTGCCAGCGGAGGTCTCGACAGGGGGCTCGGGGGCACTGAAGCTTTCTTT; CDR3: CASGGLDRGLGGTEAFF
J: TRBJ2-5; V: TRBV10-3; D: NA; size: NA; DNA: TGTGCCATCAGTGAGTGGCTAACAGAGACCCAGTACTTC; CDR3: CAISEWLTETQYF
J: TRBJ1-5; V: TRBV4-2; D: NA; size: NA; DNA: TGTGCCAGCAGCCAAGACAGCCATCAGCCCCAGCATTTT; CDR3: CASSQDSHQPQHF
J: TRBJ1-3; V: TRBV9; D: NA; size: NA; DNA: TGTGCCAGCAGCTCCGGACACGGGAGCTCTGGAAACACCATATATTTT; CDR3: CASSSGHGSSGNTIYF
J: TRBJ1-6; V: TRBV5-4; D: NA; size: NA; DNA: TGTGCCAGCAGCTTCAAGGGCCTTAGGAATTCACCCCTCCACTTT; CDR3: CASSFKGLRNSPLHF
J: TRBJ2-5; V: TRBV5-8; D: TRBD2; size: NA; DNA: TGTGCCAGCAGCTTTAGCGGGACTGTGCAAGAGACCCAGTACTTC; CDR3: CASSFSGTVQETQYF
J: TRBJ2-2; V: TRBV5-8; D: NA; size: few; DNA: TGTGCCAGCAGCAATGTGGACAGTTTCACCGGGGAGCTGTTTTTT; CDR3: CASSNVDSFTGELFF
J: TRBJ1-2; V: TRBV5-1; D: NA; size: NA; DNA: TGCGCCAGCGTCGGAGTCCCTGACTATGGCTACACCTTC; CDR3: CASVGVPDYGYTF
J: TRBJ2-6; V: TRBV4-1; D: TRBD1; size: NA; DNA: TGCGCCAGCAGCTCGACAGGGTCCGGGGCCAACGTCCTGACTTTC; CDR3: CASSSTGSGANVLTF
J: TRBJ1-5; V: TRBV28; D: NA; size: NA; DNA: TGTGCCAGCAGTTACAGGGATCAGCCCCAGCATTTT; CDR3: CASSYRDQPQHF
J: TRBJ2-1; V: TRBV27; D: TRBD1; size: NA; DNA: TGTGCCAGCAGCCTACAGGGGGCTAGGTTCAATGAGCAGTTCTTC; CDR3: CASSLQGARFNEQFF
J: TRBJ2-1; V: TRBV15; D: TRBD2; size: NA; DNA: TGTGCCACCAGCAGAGATCAGCGGGGTTACTCTAGTGAGCAGTTCTTC; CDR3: CATSRDQRGYSSEQFF
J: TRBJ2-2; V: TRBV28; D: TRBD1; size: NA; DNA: TGTGCCAGCAGTAAAATACTCGGGACAGTCCGAACCGGGGAGCTGTTTTTT; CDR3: CASSKILGTVRTGELFF
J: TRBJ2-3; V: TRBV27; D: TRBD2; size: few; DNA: TGTGCCAGCAGCCTAGCGGAAAGCACAGATACGCAGTATTTT; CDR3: CASSLAESTDTQYF
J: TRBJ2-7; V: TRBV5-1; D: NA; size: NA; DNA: TGCGCCAGCAGCTTGGCCGCCCAATCGGACGAGCAGTACTTC; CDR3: CASSLAAQSDEQYF